This TCR beta chain was sequenced during a study of beta chain features in type 1 diabetes. Notes on the study in general: Type 1 diabetes patients had VDJ junctions that carried fewer insertions and more deletions.

Germline CDR1 is MDHEN and CDR2 is SYDVKM. V lost 6 bases to trimming and J lost 5 bases; unmatched junction nucleotides: 7. CDR3 length: 15 residues. With regard to this clone: Its antigen is currently unknown.

One heparinised draw, averaging roughly 0.12 L, was taken per donor. In all sorted populations, purity surpassed 98%. Isolated RNA was reverse transcribed in full, so expressed TCRB transcripts were sequenced. Clones were sequenced by immunoSEQ multiplex PCR, and TCRdb holds only the in-frame ones, with some missing. The sample has 450,000 to 550,000 clones, approximately 30% seen once; the top ten hold around 0.065%. The TCR sequence derives from a man aged 18 to 30 in good health. The chain has TRBV28 and TRBJ2-5; TRBD2 agrees at 12 bases. Sequenced: naive CD4+ T cells from blood. The CDR3 DNA reads TGTGCCAGCAGGATCGGACTAGCGGGGTGGGAGACCCAGTACTTC. This gives the protein CASRIGLAGWETQYF.